These T cell receptor beta chains were read from a single sample in a study of cytomegalovirus exposure and HLA in healthy donors. Assay used: immunoSEQ multiplex PCR; TCRdb lists only in-frame clones, some missing. The table shows 130,000 to 150,000 clones, with 78% occurring only once. The sample taken for sequencing was PBMCs. The receptors here all came from a man aged 35-49 years in good health and CMV-seropositive. CDR3s include the opening cysteine and the closing phenylalanine or tryptophan. A D gene is named only where the DNA matches it firmly. Not every row has a clone size; where given, it reads once, few, many or a size class.

>TRBJ2-7|TRBV7-8|.|.
CASSPTRGYEQYF
TGTGCCAGCAGCCCCACGCGGGGATACGAGCAGTACTTC
>TRBJ2-5|TRBV30|.|TRBD1
CAWSVGGTGGETQYF
TGTGCCTGGAGTGTAGGGGGGACAGGGGGAGAGACCCAGTACTTC
>TRBJ2-3|TRBV9|.|TRBD2
CASSVAGGGTDTQYF
TGTGCCAGCAGCGTAGCGGGAGGGGGCACAGATACGCAGTATTTT
>TRBJ2-1|TRBV7-3|.|.
CASSQSPITSNNEQFF
TGTGCCAGCAGCCAATCCCCTATTACGAGCAACAATGAGCAGTTCTTC
>TRBJ1-6|TRBV30|.|.
CAWSVKGVYNSPLHF
TGTGCCTGGAGTGTAAAGGGGGTTTACAATTCACCCCTCCACTTT
>TRBJ1-4|TRBV28|.|.
CASSLGDTWEKLFF
TGTGCCAGCAGTTTAGGGGACACTTGGGAAAAACTGTTTTTT
>TRBJ1-2|TRBV7-3|.|.
CASSPNPQGISVGYTF
TGTGCCAGCAGCCCAAACCCCCAGGGAATAAGCGTTGGCTACACCTTC
>TRBJ2-7|TRBV5-1|.|.
CASSRDSYEQYF
TGCGCCAGCAGCCGCGACAGCTACGAGCAGTACTTC
>TRBJ1-4|TRBV18|.|.
CASSTGLYEKLFF
TGTGCCAGCTCAACAGGGTTGTACGAAAAACTGTTTTTT
>TRBJ2-5|TRBV5-4|once|.
CASSEEGRGGETQYF
TGTGCCAGCAGCGAGGAGGGCCGTGGAGGAGAGACCCAGTACTTC
>TRBJ1-2|TRBV27|.|.
CASTAVFGRVLGYTF
TGTGCCAGCACCGCCGTATTCGGCAGGGTACTCGGCTACACCTTC
>TRBJ1-5|TRBV7-2|.|TRBD1
CASSLTDRVNQPQHF
TGTGCCAGCAGCTTAACGGACAGGGTTAATCAGCCCCAGCATTTT
>TRBJ2-5|TRBV4-1|.|TRBD2
CASSLNEGIAGGETQYF
TGCGCCAGCAGCCTGAACGAGGGGATAGCGGGTGGGGAGACCCAGTACTTC
>TRBJ1-1|TRBV18|few|.
CASSPSRDTEAFF
TGTGCCAGCTCACCAAGCAGGGACACTGAAGCTTTCTTT
>TRBJ1-5|TRBV19|few|.
CASSPLQVNQPQHF
TGTGCCAGTAGCCCTCTACAGGTCAATCAGCCCCAGCATTTT
>TRBJ1-2|TRBV28|.|.
CASSLGGAKSYGYTF
TGTGCCAGCAGTTTGGGAGGGGCGAAGTCCTATGGCTACACCTTC
>TRBJ2-7|TRBV19|.|.
CASSAVRFYEQYF
TGTGCCAGTAGTGCAGTCAGATTCTACGAGCAGTACTTC
>TRBJ1-6|TRBV4-3|.|TRBD1
CASSPQTGEANSPLHF
TGCGCCAGCAGCCCCCAGACAGGGGAGGCTAATTCACCCCTCCACTTT
>TRBJ2-3|TRBV18|.|.
CASSPTSSPHSTDTQYF
TGTGCCAGCTCACCAACTTCGTCGCCTCATAGCACAGATACGCAGTATTTT